This paragraph reports one TCR beta chain. This record belongs to a study of T-cell memory formation after mild COVID-19. Each CDR3 protein is one row after TCRdb ran MiXCR on the 5' RACE reads. This sample has hundreds of thousands of distinct CDR3 sequences; about 22% occur once, and the top ten carry 7.5% to 9.5%. Deletions cut 3 bases from V and 6 bases from J, with 11 bases between. This CDR3 comprises 14 residues. In germline, CDR1 is KGHDR, CDR2 SFDVKD. The sample comprised PBMCs or a T cell subset sorted from them (not recorded which). The clonotype comes from an adult woman who had mild COVID-19 (a few samples of this study predate the infection). Cell type and time point are not known. V gene TRBV24-1 combines with J gene TRBJ2-4; possibly TRBD1 for D (6 bases). CDR3: CATSDGQDRNIQYF. The CDR3 DNA reads TGTGCCACCAGTGATGGCCAGGACAGAAACATTCAGTACTTC.